A selection of T cell receptor beta chains follows, all from one sample in a study of identical twins. TCRdb redid the calling of the 5' RACE reads with MiXCR, one entry per CDR3 protein. The sample has fewer than 900,000 distinct CDR3 sequences, about 20% seen once; the top ten hold roughly 4%. This sample also appeared in a second study, on T cells expressing NK-cell markers.

Material for sequencing was PBMCs. These receptors were taken from a woman aged 18-29 years in good health. The CDR3 runs from the conserved cysteine through the conserved F or W. A D gene is named only where the DNA matches it firmly. Only part of the rows carry a size: once, few, many, or a class if the clone is expanded.

size: -; V: TRBV7-2; D: TRBD2; J: TRBJ2-3; DNA: TGTGCCAGCAGCTTAGTAGGGACTAGCGGGAGCACAGATACGCAGTATTTT; CDR3: CASSLVGTSGSTDTQYF
size: -; V: TRBV2; D: TRBD1; J: TRBJ2-1; DNA: TGTGCCTACCTTTCGGACAGGGGGTCCTACAATGAGCAGTTCTTC; CDR3: CAYLSDRGSYNEQFF
size: many; V: TRBV5-6; D: -; J: TRBJ1-1; DNA: TGTGCCAGCAGCTATTACAGGGAAGGAGGCCCTGAAGCTTTCTTT; CDR3: CASSYYREGGPEAFF
size: -; V: TRBV18; D: -; J: TRBJ1-5; DNA: TGTGCCAGCTCGGATCAGAATAGCAATCAGCCCCAGCATTTT; CDR3: CASSDQNSNQPQHF
size: -; V: TRBV10-3; D: TRBD2; J: TRBJ2-1; DNA: TGTGCCATCAGTGCGGAACTAGCGGGAGGGTATGAGCAGTTCTTC; CDR3: CAISAELAGGYEQFF
size: -; V: TRBV20-1; D: TRBD2; J: TRBJ2-1; DNA: TGCAGTGCTAGTGGGACTAGCGGGAGGGCCTGGGAACGTGATGAGCAGTTCTTC; CDR3: CSASGTSGRAWERDEQFF
size: -; V: TRBV20-1; D: -; J: TRBJ1-2; DNA: TGCAGTGCTAGAGATCGTCAGGGACCGCCCGGCTATGGCTACACCTTC; CDR3: CSARDRQGPPGYGYTF
size: few; V: TRBV20-1; D: -; J: TRBJ2-1; DNA: TGCAGTGCTAGACCGCCGGGGAGTAACTATGAGCAGTTCTTC; CDR3: CSARPPGSNYEQFF
size: -; V: TRBV7-2; D: -; J: TRBJ2-1; DNA: TGTGCCAGCAGCTTAGATCCGGAGAGTGAGCAGTTCTTC; CDR3: CASSLDPESEQFF
size: -; V: TRBV6-1; D: TRBD1; J: TRBJ2-7; DNA: TGTGCCAGCGCGCGGGGACAGGGGGGGTACGAGCAGTACTTC; CDR3: CASARGQGGYEQYF
size: -; V: TRBV4-3; D: TRBD2; J: TRBJ2-1; DNA: TGCGCCAGCAGCCAGTTGGGCGGGAGCGATGAGCAGTTCTTC; CDR3: CASSQLGGSDEQFF
size: -; V: TRBV20-1; D: -; J: TRBJ1-6; DNA: TGCAGTGCTAGACAGGTGGTTAATTCACCCCTCCACTTT; CDR3: CSARQVVNSPLHF
size: many; V: TRBV18; D: -; J: TRBJ1-1; DNA: TGTGCCAGCACAAGGGGAGGGATGAACACTGAAGCTTTCTTT; CDR3: CASTRGGMNTEAFF
size: few; V: TRBV4-2; D: -; J: TRBJ2-3; DNA: TGTGCCAGCAGCCGAACTAGCAAAGACACAGATACGCAGTATTTT; CDR3: CASSRTSKDTDTQYF
size: few; V: TRBV4-3; D: TRBD1; J: TRBJ2-2; DNA: TGCGCCAGCAGCCACGGGGACAGGACCTTCACCGGGGAGCTGTTTTTT; CDR3: CASSHGDRTFTGELFF
size: many; V: TRBV20-1; D: TRBD1; J: TRBJ2-1; DNA: TGCAGTGCTAGAGGCCGGACAGGCAATACTTACTCCTACAATGAGCAGTTCTTC; CDR3: CSARGRTGNTYSYNEQFF
size: few; V: TRBV15; D: -; J: TRBJ1-5; DNA: TGTGCCACCAGCAGAGATCTGAGAGGCGGCCAGCCCCAGCATTTT; CDR3: CATSRDLRGGQPQHF